This TCR beta chain appears in the sequencing data of a study of cytomegalovirus exposure and HLA in healthy donors. Overall study: When 350 to 500 donors were genotyped, more than 70% of them were found to fall in the Caucasian-associated ancestry cluster.

The ends lost 4 bases at V and 10 bases at J; junction bases unmatched: 5. The germline gives CDR1 SGHTA, CDR2 FQGNSA. The CDR3 is 14 amino acids. Comments on this clone: The antigen remains undetermined.

Amplification used 60 Vbeta primers and 13 Jbeta primers. Sequencing was performed with immunoSEQ multiplex PCR; in TCRdb, only in-frame clones are kept and a portion is missing. Among more than 90,000 clones listed, about 76% were seen once. Points from the study as a whole: A further, later analysis showed that HLA-associated TCR beta chains (compared with equally common others) were more clonally expanded. An analysis done earlier found most TCR beta V segments productive about 87% or about 30% of the time.

The rearrangement links TRBV7-2 to TRBJ2-1; 12 bases align to TRBD2. Sequencing input: PBMCs. The TCR originated in a human donor in good health. CDR3: CASSSLAGGVEQFF. The CDR3 DNA sequence: TGTGCCAGCAGCTCCCTAGCGGGAGGGGTCGAGCAGTTCTTC.